These T cell receptor beta chains were read from a single sample in a study of patients with pleural tuberculosis. TCRdb reprocessed the reads via MiXCR and lists one record per CDR3 protein. The sample shows around 30,000 distinct CDR3 sequences, under 20% of them seen only once. The sample consisted of peripheral blood. Source of these receptors: a human donor with pleural tuberculosis. Both conserved end residues are part of each CDR3. A D gene is named only where the DNA matches it firmly. For some rows the clone size is stated as once, few or many, or as a class when expanded; others skip it.

cdr3_aa,cdr3_nt,j_call,d_call,v_call,clone_size
CASSPLLAANNEQFF,TGCGCCAGCAGCCCCCTACTAGCGGCCAACAATGAGCAGTTCTTC,TRBJ2-1,TRBD2,TRBV4-3,many
CASGGINEQFF,TGTGCCAGCGGGGGGATTAATGAGCAGTTCTTC,TRBJ2-1,-,TRBV27,-
CASRPHGLASYNEQFF,TGCGCCAGCAGGCCACACGGACTAGCTAGCTACAATGAGCAGTTCTTC,TRBJ2-1,TRBD2,TRBV4-1,many
CATDRSGANVLTF,TGTGCCACCGACAGGTCTGGGGCCAACGTCCTGACTTTC,TRBJ2-6,-,TRBV6-1,many
CSTSIYTRRASF,TGTTCCACCAGCATATACACCCGCCGGGCTTCCTTT,TRBJ1-1,-,TRBV15,-
CASSAGQGAGNTIYF,TGTGCCAGCAGCGCAGGACAGGGGGCTGGAAACACCATATATTTT,TRBJ1-3,TRBD1,TRBV7-2,many
CASSLKGEGWYGYTF,TGTGCCAGCAGTTTAAAGGGAGAAGGGTGGTATGGCTACACCTTC,TRBJ1-2,-,TRBV27,many
CASSQAGLAGQIEQYF,TGCGCCAGCAGCCAAGCGGGACTAGCGGGTCAGATCGAGCAGTACTTC,TRBJ2-7,TRBD2,TRBV4-1,many
CASSLLPGGSDTQYF,TGTGCCAGCAGCCTCCTCCCAGGGGGCTCAGATACGCAGTATTTT,TRBJ2-3,TRBD1,TRBV3-1,many
CSVGRQGSEAFF,TGCAGCGTTGGGAGGCAGGGGAGTGAAGCTTTCTTT,TRBJ1-1,-,TRBV29-1,many
CASSPRQGNQPQHF,TGCGCCAGCAGCCCCCGACAGGGCAATCAGCCCCAGCATTTT,TRBJ1-5,-,TRBV4-1,many
CASSRPGQIVYEQYF,TGTGCCAGCAGCCGACCGGGACAGATAGTCTACGAGCAGTACTTC,TRBJ2-7,TRBD1,TRBV7-9,few
CASSPGAPTDTQYF,TGCGCCAGCAGCCCAGGGGCCCCCACAGATACGCAGTATTTT,TRBJ2-3,-,TRBV5-1,many
CSGGQGASEQYF,TGCAGCGGTGGACAGGGGGCTAGCGAGCAGTACTTC,TRBJ2-7,TRBD1,TRBV29-1,-
CASSFSSGRRSSYNEQFF,TGCGCCAGCAGCTTCTCTAGCGGGAGGAGAAGCTCCTACAATGAGCAGTTCTTC,TRBJ2-1,TRBD2,TRBV5-1,many
CSARGRTYNSPLHF,TGCAGTGCTAGGGGCCGAACATATAATTCACCCCTCCACTTT,TRBJ1-6,-,TRBV20-1,medium-sized
CASSPYSDTQYF,TGTGCCAGCTCACCATATTCAGATACGCAGTATTTT,TRBJ2-3,-,TRBV18,many
CASSYQGRSGYTF,TGTGCCAGCAGTTACCAGGGAAGGAGTGGCTACACCTTC,TRBJ1-2,-,TRBV6-6,medium-sized
CASSLGTDYGYTF,TGTGCCAGCAGCTTAGGGACAGACTATGGCTACACCTTC,TRBJ1-2,-,TRBV7-2,medium-sized
CASSRRYTDTQYF,TGTGCCAGTAGTCGCCGATACACAGATACGCAGTATTTT,TRBJ2-3,-,TRBV19,many
CASSQGPAYEQYF,TGTGCCAGCAGCCAAGGACCCGCCTACGAGCAGTACTTC,TRBJ2-7,-,TRBV12-3/TRBV12-4,-
CASSFGEGQPQHF,TGTGCCAGCAGTTTCGGCGAAGGCCAGCCCCAGCATTTT,TRBJ1-5,-,TRBV12-3/TRBV12-4,many
CSVEDPAGTYNEQFF,TGCAGCGTTGAAGATCCGGCAGGGACCTACAATGAGCAGTTCTTC,TRBJ2-1,-,TRBV29-1,many
CASSLGQIEAFF,TGTGCCAGCAGTTTAGGGCAGATTGAAGCTTTCTTT,TRBJ1-1,-,TRBV12-3/TRBV12-4,many
CASSFQGYEQYF,TGTGCCAGCAGTTTTCAGGGTTACGAGCAGTACTTC,TRBJ2-7,-,TRBV28,many
CASSPVAGNLKAFF,TGTGCCAGCAGCCCAGTAGCAGGGAACCTTAAAGCTTTCTTT,TRBJ1-1,-,TRBV7-9,many
CSVGAGVGDTQYF,TGCAGCGTTGGGGCAGGGGTAGGAGATACGCAGTATTTT,TRBJ2-3,-,TRBV29-1,many
CSVQGTASHEQFF,TGCAGCGTTCAGGGGACAGCCTCACATGAGCAGTTCTTC,TRBJ2-1,TRBD1,TRBV29-1,many
CASSSGTGGYEQYF,TGTGCCAGCAGTTCAGGGACAGGGGGGTACGAGCAGTACTTC,TRBJ2-7,TRBD1,TRBV28,many
CASSSWGGQGATEAFF,TGTGCCAGCAGCTCATGGGGGGGACAGGGGGCCACTGAAGCTTTCTTT,TRBJ1-1,TRBD1,TRBV7-9,many
CASSITRTGFGDTEAFF,TGTGCCAGTAGTATAACCAGGACAGGGTTCGGGGACACTGAAGCTTTCTTT,TRBJ1-1,TRBD1,TRBV19,-
CASSLKPLDPCYGYTF,TGTGCCAGCAGCTTAAAGCCCTTAGATCCCTGCTATGGCTACACCTTC,TRBJ1-2,-,TRBV7-2,-
CASSQDRSGGSHEQFF,TGTGCCAGCAGCCAAGACCGGAGCGGGGGGTCCCATGAGCAGTTCTTC,TRBJ2-1,TRBD2,TRBV4-2,many
CASSPWTGDQPQHF,TGTGCCAGCAGCCCATGGACAGGGGATCAGCCCCAGCATTTT,TRBJ1-5,TRBD1,TRBV6-1,many
CASSPGLGTDTQYF,TGTGCCAGCAGCCCTGGACTGGGCACAGATACGCAGTATTTT,TRBJ2-3,-,TRBV7-3,many
CASSYPDGLQAFF,TGTGCCAGCAGTTATCCGGACGGCCTACAAGCTTTCTTT,TRBJ1-1,-,TRBV6-1,-
CASSYGIDEDEEFF,TGTGCCAGCAGTTACGGTATAGACGAGGATGAAGAGTTCTTT,TRBJ1-1,-,TRBV6-2/TRBV6-3,-
CASSLAGGFKTQYF,TGTGCCAGCAGTTTAGCGGGAGGTTTTAAGACCCAGTACTTC,TRBJ2-5,-,TRBV12-3/TRBV12-4,many
CASSLWTGGIYEQYF,TGTGCCAGCAGTTTATGGACAGGGGGGATCTACGAGCAGTACTTC,TRBJ2-7,TRBD1,TRBV28,many
CASSRDRVPEAFF,TGTGCCAGCAGCCGGGACCGCGTCCCTGAAGCTTTCTTT,TRBJ1-1,-,TRBV5-4,many
CASSLSGSGNEQFF,TGTGCCAGCAGCCTCAGCGGGAGCGGTAATGAGCAGTTCTTC,TRBJ2-1,TRBD2,TRBV3-1,many
CSTWVDGYEQYF,TGTTCCACCTGGGTGGACGGCTACGAGCAGTACTTC,TRBJ2-7,-,TRBV28,-
CVSSPPARVYEQYF,TGTGTCAGCTCACCCCCGGCCAGGGTCTACGAGCAGTACTTC,TRBJ2-7,-,TRBV18,-
CASSLGPGPTYEAFF,TGTGCCAGCAGCTTGGGTCCGGGCCCGACCTATGAAGCTTTCTTT,TRBJ1-1,-,TRBV5-4,many
CASSEGQPNSPLHF,TGTGCCAGCAGTGAAGGACAGCCTAATTCACCCCTCCACTTT,TRBJ1-6,-,TRBV6-4,many
CASSFTSDQPQHF,TGTGCCAGCAGCTTTACTAGCGATCAGCCCCAGCATTTT,TRBJ1-5,-,TRBV7-9,many
CSAKPRDSSMNTEAFF,TGCAGTGCTAAGCCAAGGGACAGCTCAATGAACACTGAAGCTTTCTTT,TRBJ1-1,TRBD1,TRBV20-1,many
CSGITGTGGTEAFF,TGCAGTGGCATAACCGGGACAGGGGGCACTGAAGCTTTCTTT,TRBJ1-1,TRBD1,TRBV20-1,-
CASIPHGRNTEAFF,TGTGCCAGCATCCCACACGGGCGGAACACTGAAGCTTTCTTT,TRBJ1-1,-,TRBV12-3/TRBV12-4,many